A selection of T cell receptor beta chains follows, all from one sample in a study of blood T cell repertoires in COVID-19. Sequencing used immunoSEQ multiplex PCR; TCRdb keeps in-frame clones, though not all of them. The data show 45,000 or so clones, approximately 70% seen once. Specimen: peripheral blood. These TCRs come from an elderly man with acute or convalescent COVID-19. Each CDR3 is given without its conserved first and last residue.

V | CDR3
TRBV19 | ASKGRTGNQLSSYNEQF
TRBV28 | ASSSRQGNQPQH
TRBV6-5 | ASSYGAFSSYEQY
TRBV4-2 | ASSQELAGANTGELF
TRBV28 | ASTRSEKLF
TRBV2 | ASGQGAKNIQY
TRBV27 | ASAEGRALGGELF
TRBV6-1 | ASSEVYRATEAF
TRBV7-2 | ASRQGTNQPQH
TRBV27 | ASSSWTGADEQY
TRBV4-2 | ASSPTPRVNTEAF
TRBV7-8 | ASSGLAGQGQF
TRBV14 | ASSQDAGVWTGELF
TRBV19 | ASSSIAGAPYEQY
TRBV18 | ASSPIELAGFFSYEQY
TRBV11-2 | ASRNFGDRGRTGANVLT
TRBV4-1 | ASSPTDRRGQPQH
TRBV5-1 | ASSLDGAGEAF
TRBV5-1 | ASSSSLGHKYEQY
TRBV28 | ASSLTGTSNQPQH
TRBV4-3 | ASSQAWQLNTEAF
TRBV24-1 | ATSDLGGETQY
TRBV9 | ASSVGERAYEQY
TRBV5-1 | ASSLDRESGNTIY
TRBV6-5 | ASSYSEVGTEAF
TRBV27 | ASSSTGDTQY
TRBV18 | ASRSIMNTEAF
TRBV2 | ASSFSGVTYEQY
TRBV5-1 | ASSMGLAGGFQETQY
TRBV27 | ASAIRRGNEQF
TRBV19 | ASSIDASSGANVLT
TRBV28 | ASSSPGQAHYGYT
TRBV5-4 | ASSLKGLETQY
TRBV6-5 | ASSQGQHNSPLH
TRBV4-2 | ASSQVGGGKNTEAF
TRBV19 | ASSTAGVLTGELF
TRBV7-2 | ASIRTSGVYNEQF
TRBV5-1 | ASSSTSAGSTDTQY
TRBV19 | ASSIRGGSNQPQH
TRBV7-9 | ASSLTGDNSPLH
TRBV28 | ASTGGDGSNYGYT
TRBV28 | ASSQMGLAGRRYNEQF
TRBV19 | ASKISGLAENYNEQF
TRBV9 | ASSAVPGTGSGNTIY
TRBV7-2 | ASSLDPVASPLH
TRBV14 | ASRKGVTGELF
TRBV10-3 | AISESTSGRWNEQF
TRBV3-1/TRBV3-2 | ASSQDGISYEQY
TRBV11-1 | ASSLGTSKNYEQY
TRBV5-6 | ASSLLDRISLGNEQF
TRBV10-1 | ASSESVGVPHEQY
TRBV7-9 | ASSLGDSSGNTIY